Shown below are 23 T cell receptor beta chains from a single sample sequenced in a study of identical twins. TCRdb ran MiXCR on the 5' RACE reads and lists one entry per CDR3 protein. The sample has around 1.7 million distinct CDR3 sequences, around 33% seen once. The sample taken for sequencing was cord blood. These TCRs come from a newborn girl in good health.

This rearrangement joins TRBV5-1 to TRBJ2-1, with D perhaps TRBD1 (6 bases). Per germline, CDR1 SGHRS and CDR2 YFSETQ. The V gene lost 0 bases and the J gene lost 9 bases, with 16 bases spanning the gap. The CDR3 spans 15 residues. The CDR3 region has the DNA TGCGCCAGCAGCTTGGAGGGACATAAGATCCCTGAGCAGTTCTTC. This translates into CASSLEGHKIPEQFF. The entire variable domain, with the rest obtained from reference TRBV5-1 and TRBJ2-1, is as follows: KAGVTQTPRYLIKTRGQQVTLSCSPISGHRSVSWYQQTPGQGLQFLFEYFSETQRNKGNFPGRFSGRQFSNSRSEMNVSTLELGDSALYLCASSLEGHKIPEQFFGPGTRLTVL.

The chain is built from TRBV20-1 and TRBJ2-4, with 11 bases fitting TRBD2. Germline-derived CDR1 and CDR2 are DFQATT and SNEGSKA (reference sequence). CDR3 length equals 17 residues. J gave up 2 bases and V 0 bases, and 6 bases lay outside the gene matches. CDR3 in DNA: TGCAGTGCTAGAGACGTAGCGGGGGGGCGGACCAAAAACATTCAGTACTTC. Its translation is CSARDVAGGRTKNIQYF.

The chain combines TRBV2 with TRBJ2-7; D gene uncertain. The V gene lost 7 bases and the J gene lost 3 bases, with 13 bases spanning the gap. Germline assignment: CDR1 SNHLY and CDR2 FYNNEI. This CDR3 has 13 amino acids. CDR3 sequence: CASTGPYLYEQYF. CDR3 coding DNA: TGTGCCAGCACAGGTCCTTATCTCTACGAGCAGTACTTC.

The chain is built from TRBV29-1 and TRBJ1-2, with TRBD1 as a possible D gene (5 bases). Germline CDR1 SQVTM, CDR2 ANQGSEA. Trimming stripped 3 bases from V and 9 bases from J, with 17 bases between. This CDR3 region has 13 residues. The CDR3 DNA sequence: TGCAGCGTTGAGATAGCGGCAGGGCGCAGCTACACCTTC. Translating gives CSVEIAAGRSYTF.

This clonotype has a handful of counts. The chain recombines TRBV11-2 with TRBJ2-4, with D possibly matching TRBD2 (6 bases). This CDR3 has 16 residues. Germline V lookup: CDR1 SGHAT, CDR2 FQNNGV. With 0 bases removed from V and 3 bases from J, the gap between germline ends came to 12 bases. The CDR3 protein is CASSLDGGMDKNIQYF. The CDR3 bases are TGTGCCAGCAGCTTAGATGGGGGGATGGACAAAAACATTCAGTACTTC.

The V and J genes are TRBV2 and TRBJ1-6, with D perhaps TRBD1 (5 bases). With 4 bases removed from V and 8 bases from J, the gap between germline ends came to 9 bases. Germline V gene data show CDR1 as SNHLY and CDR2 as FYNNEI. The CDR3 sequence is 13 residues long. This CDR3 is CASSGQSHSPLHF. In nucleotides, the CDR3 is TGTGCCAGCAGTGGACAGTCGCATTCACCCCTCCACTTT. Using reference TRBV2 and TRBJ1-6 for the parts outside the CDR3, the full variable domain is EPEVTQTPSHQVTQMGQEVILRCVPISNHLYFYWYRQILGQKVEFLVSFYNNEISEKSEIFDDQFSVERPDGSNFTLKIRSTKLEDSAMYFCASSGQSHSPLHFGNGTRLTVT.

This clonotype was seen only a few times. This chain links TRBV3-1 with TRBJ2-1; no clear D gene. Germline CDR1 and CDR2: LGHDT and YNNKEL (reference sequence). This CDR3 has 15 amino acids. Deletions cut 1 base from V and 4 bases from J, with 11 bases between. The CDR3 sequence: CASSQARSTYNEQFF. The CDR3 nucleotides are TGTGCCAGCAGCCAAGCCAGGAGCACGTACAATGAGCAGTTCTTC.

This clonotype has just a few counts. This rearrangement joins TRBV20-1 to TRBJ2-7, with TRBD1 matching 7 bases. Unmatched junction bases numbered 9, after V lost 6 bases and J lost 1 base. The germline CDR1 and CDR2 sequences are DFQATT and SNEGSKA (reference sequence). The CDR3 has 14 amino acids. CDR3 nucleotides: TGCAGTGCGGGACAGCCCCCGAGGTCCTACGAGCAGTACTTC. Protein product: CSAGQPPRSYEQYF.

The rearrangement uses TRBV25-1 and TRBJ2-2; 7 bases align to TRBD2. The CDR3 length is 17 residues. V shed 0 bases, J shed 1 base, and the junction held 5 bases outside the gene matches. From germline, CDR1 is MGHDK and CDR2 SYGVNS. The CDR3 bases are TGTGCCAGCAGTGAATATGGGCTAGCGGTGAACACCGGGGAGCTGTTTTTT. This gives the protein CASSEYGLAVNTGELFF.

This clonotype was observed a handful of times. The chain employs TRBV4-2 and TRBJ2-3; TRBD2 matches 10 bases. CDR3 length: 21 residues. Germline loops: CDR1 LGHNA, CDR2 YNFKEQ. V gave up 2 bases and J gave up 4 bases; unmatched junction bases: 21. The CDR3 sequence is CASSQSPQKRLAGLGPDTQYF. The CDR3 DNA follows: TGTGCCAGCAGCCAAAGCCCCCAGAAGCGACTAGCGGGCCTCGGACCAGATACGCAGTATTTT.

The rearrangement joins TRBV6-6 to TRBJ1-5; D not resolved. Per germline, CDR1 MNHNY and CDR2 SVGAGI (reference sequence). Trimming cost V 6 bases and J 0 bases, with 18 bases left between them. The length of the CDR3 is 17 residues. Written as DNA, the CDR3 is TGTGCCAGCAGCGGTACCGCGCTCCTTTATAGCAATCAGCCCCAGCATTTT. Translation gives CASSGTALLYSNQPQHF.

This clonotype has more than one count but fewer than ten. The genes are TRBV6-2 or TRBV6-3 and TRBJ1-1; D might be TRBD1 (6 bases). Germline V gene sequence: CDR1 MNHEY, CDR2 SVGEGT. The CDR3 loop spans 14 amino acids. V was clipped by 6 bases and J by 3 bases, with 14 bases between them. CDR3 loop: CASRNQGWDTEAFF. CDR3 in DNA: TGTGCCAGCAGAAATCAGGGGTGGGACACTGAAGCTTTCTTT.

This rearrangement joins TRBV27 to TRBJ2-1; D perhaps matches TRBD1 (8 bases). Germline CDR1 reads MNHEY; CDR2 reads SMNVEV (reference sequence). The CDR3 is 16 amino acids. Deletions cut 4 bases from V and 7 bases from J, with 20 bases between. This chain's CDR3 is CASSSYRGGPGNEQFF. The CDR3 nucleotides read TGTGCCAGCAGTTCATACAGGGGGGGGCCGGGGAATGAGCAGTTCTTC.

V usage is TRBV27 and J usage is TRBJ2-3, with 12 nucleotides matching TRBD2. Per the germline V gene, CDR1 is MNHEY and CDR2 is SMNVEV (reference sequence). The ends lost 5 bases at V and 3 bases at J; junction bases unmatched: 6. The CDR3 consists of 16 residues. The CDR3 is CASSILTSGGTDTQYF. CDR3 in DNA: TGTGCCAGCAGTATCCTTACTAGCGGGGGGACAGATACGCAGTATTTT.

This clonotype came up many times. V and J are TRBV10-3 and TRBJ1-6; 7 nucleotides agree with TRBD1. J gave up 7 bases and V 0 bases, and 3 bases lay outside the gene matches. The CDR3 sequence is 15 residues long. CDR1 and CDR2 from the germline V gene are ENHRY and SYGVKD. CDR3: CAISESGQANSPLHF. DNA for the CDR3: TGTGCCATCAGTGAGTCAGGACAGGCGAATTCACCCCTCCACTTT.

The CDR3 region has the DNA TGTGCCATCAGTCCTACCAGCGGGGGGGTCCTCCGGTACAATGAGCAGTTCTTC. It yields the protein CAISPTSGGVLRYNEQFF. The V call is TRBV10-3, the J call TRBJ2-1, with 10 positions matching TRBD2. Germline lookup yields CDR1 ENHRY and CDR2 SYGVKD. The CDR3 is 18 amino acids. Trimming removed 5 bases from V and 4 bases from J; junction bases left unmatched: 14.

This clonotype was seen more than once but under ten times. V is TRBV20-1 and J is TRBJ2-3; weak D call: TRBD1 (6 bases). Between the trimmed V and J ends, which lost 2 bases and 2 bases, there was a span of 17 bases. The CDR3 is 16 amino acids. CDR1 and CDR2 from the germline V gene are DFQATT and SNEGSKA (reference sequence). CDR3 DNA: TGCAGTGCTAGATCCCCGTGGGGGCCTCTCACAGATACGCAGTATTTT. Translation: CSARSPWGPLTDTQYF.

The chain couples TRBV5-1 to TRBJ2-1, with D perhaps matching TRBD1 or TRBD2 (5 bases each). Germline V gives CDR1 SGHRS, CDR2 YFSETQ. The CDR3 consists of 13 residues. The V end was cut by 4 bases, the J end by 9 bases, with 14 bases between. DNA of the CDR3: TGCGCCAGCAGCCGGGACGCCATGGGTGAGCAGTTCTTC. Its protein is CASSRDAMGEQFF.

This clonotype was counted only a few times. The CDR3 loop is CASSLGSASPLHF. DNA for the CDR3: TGCGCCAGCAGCTTGGGGTCAGCATCACCCCTCCACTTT. V usage is TRBV5-1 and J usage is TRBJ1-6; D remains unclear. Germline values: CDR1 SGHRS, CDR2 YFSETQ. CDR3 size: 13 residues. Trimming took 0 bases from V and 10 from J, leaving 8 bases between them.

The chain joins TRBV11-2 to TRBJ2-7; D not certain. Looked up from germline, CDR1 is SGHAT and CDR2 is FQNNGV. V gave up 1 base and J gave up 2 bases, with 9 bases separating them. The CDR3 covers 14 residues. CDR3 protein: CASSLVSLPYEQYF. The CDR3 DNA is TGTGCCAGCAGCTTAGTATCATTGCCCTACGAGCAGTACTTC.

This clonotype was recorded a few times. This sequence joins TRBV15 and TRBJ1-1; D ambiguous. Germline V gene lookup returns CDR1 LNHNV and CDR2 YYDKDF (reference sequence). The V gene lost 1 base and the J gene lost 0 bases, with 3 bases spanning the gap. The length of the CDR3 is 13 residues. The CDR3 DNA reads TGTGCCACCAGCAGAGGGCTGAACACTGAAGCTTTCTTT. It translates to CATSRGLNTEAFF. The full variable domain, its missing parts supplied by reference TRBV15 and TRBJ1-1, is DAMVIQNPRYQVTQFGKPVTLSCSQTLNHNVMYWYQQKSSQAPKLLFHYYDKDFNNEADTPDNFQSRRPNTSFCFLDIRSPGLGDTAMYLCATSRGLNTEAFFGQGTRLTVV.

A few counts support this clonotype. The J gene is TRBJ1-2, the V gene TRBV2; D is perhaps TRBD1 (5 bases). Looked up from germline, CDR1 is SNHLY and CDR2 is FYNNEI. The CDR3 contains 16 residues. The germline V and J ends were trimmed by 10 bases and 0 bases, with 21 bases remaining between them. Here the CDR3 reads CANPGWQGPPNYGYTF. The CDR3 region has the DNA TGTGCCAACCCGGGTTGGCAGGGACCTCCTAACTATGGCTACACCTTC.

The J gene is TRBJ2-4, the V gene TRBV29-1; D is perhaps TRBD2 (6 bases). The J call may be mistaken, given a closer DNA end match to TRBJ2-7. Germline V gene data show CDR1 as SQVTM and CDR2 as ANQGSEA. The CDR3 is made up of 15 amino acids. CDR3 sequence reads: CSVEDRSGLNYEQYF. The CDR3 bases are TGCAGCGTTGAAGATCGTTCGGGACTGAACTACGAGCAGTACTTC.